A single sample gave rise to the 14 T cell receptor beta chains below, sequenced in a study of T cells expressing NK-cell markers. TCRdb reprocessed the 5' RACE reads and reports one entry per CDR3 protein, with no DNA. This table lists around 550,000 distinct CDR3 sequences. Sequencing was carried out using blood T cells: a sorted CD56 or NKG2C T cell subset, CD4+ or CD8+ T cells, or bulk PBMC T cells (not recorded which). The origin of the receptors is a man between 18 and 35 years old in good health.

The V gene is TRBV2, the J gene TRBJ2-5; TCRdb's assignment of TRBD2 cannot be checked, as there is no DNA. The CDR3 has 16 amino acids. The germline CDR1 and CDR2 sequences are SNHLY and FYNNEI. This CDR3 reads CASTRMVAGGKETQYF.

This chain connects TRBV6-5 to TRBJ1-1; TCRdb's assignment of TRBD1 cannot be checked, as there is no DNA. CDR3 length: 11 residues. The germline V gene encodes CDR1 MNHEY and CDR2 SVGAGI. CDR3 region: CAAQVNTEAFF.

This sequence joins TRBV4-2 and TRBJ1-1. Germline V gene sequence: CDR1 LGHNA, CDR2 YNFKEQ. The CDR3 extends over 16 amino acids. The CDR3 loop reads CASSQDTTIMNTEAFF.

The chain is built from TRBV12-3 or TRBV12-4 and TRBJ2-3; TCRdb names TRBD1, which stays unverified in the absence of DNA. CDR3 length equals 15 residues. The CDR3 sequence: CASSIKGASTDTQYF.

This chain uses TRBV5-5 with TRBJ2-3. This CDR3 is built from 14 residues. In germline, CDR1 is SGHKS, CDR2 YYEKEE (reference sequence). CDR3: CASSPTDRTDTQYF.

The chain employs TRBV5-1 and TRBJ1-1; TCRdb names TRBD1, which stays unverified in the absence of DNA. The CDR3 is 17 amino acids. Germline CDR1 is SGHRS and CDR2 is YFSETQ. CDR3 protein: CASSNRDRGTVNTEAFF.

V gene TRBV5-6 combines with J gene TRBJ2-1. Germline V CDR1 and CDR2: SGHDT, YYEEEE. This CDR3 contains 14 residues. The CDR3 sequence: CASSPFYSDNEQFF.

V gene TRBV30 combines with J gene TRBJ2-7. Looked up from germline, CDR1 is GTSNPN and CDR2 is SVGIG (reference sequence). The CDR3 is made up of 15 amino acids. CDR3 sequence: CAWSVQSGGNQEQYF.

This chain joins TRBV3-1 and TRBJ2-1; TCRdb designates TRBD2, a call that cannot be tested without DNA. The CDR3 extends over 14 amino acids. CDR1 is LGHDT, CDR2 YNNKEL, per germline (reference sequence). The CDR3: CASSLGTPVDEQFF.

The chain is built from TRBV6-1 and TRBJ2-1; the TCRdb D gene call, TRBD2, has no DNA to confirm it. Per germline, CDR1 MNHNS and CDR2 SASEGT. This CDR3 region has 14 residues. CDR3 sequence: CASTGGPKYNEQFF.

V gene TRBV28 combines with J gene TRBJ2-5; TCRdb picks TRBD1, but there is no DNA to check that call. The germline gives CDR1 MDHEN, CDR2 SYDVKM. The CDR3 is 16 amino acids. CDR3 in amino acids: CASSSVAGTLQETQYF.

V and J are TRBV20-1 and TRBJ1-5; checking the TCRdb D call of TRBD1 is not possible without DNA. The CDR3 totals 13 residues. CDR1 is DFQATT and CDR2 is SNEGSKA in the germline V gene (reference sequence). CDR3 loop: CSARPGQVGPQHF.

This chain connects TRBV12-3 or TRBV12-4 to TRBJ2-5; TCRdb reports TRBD1, a call that lacks DNA to check it against. The CDR3 loop spans 15 amino acids. This chain's CDR3 is CASSTQQGVGETQYF.

This chain links TRBV20-1 with TRBJ2-5; TCRdb calls TRBD2, which cannot be checked without DNA. Germline assignment: CDR1 DFQATT and CDR2 SNEGSKA (reference sequence). The CDR3 runs 14 residues. The CDR3 loop is CSAPLGLARETQYF.